This T cell receptor beta chain was sequenced for a study of OX40 agonist ivuxolimab in advanced cancers. Clones were sequenced by immunoSEQ multiplex PCR, and TCRdb holds only the in-frame ones, with some missing. Seen here are some 98,000 clones, roughly four fifths observed once, and the top ten hold roughly 1.5%. Trimming shortened V by 0 bases and J by 3 bases, and 5 bases separated the two germline ends. This CDR3 is built from 14 residues. CDR1 and CDR2 (germline): SGHNT, YENEEA. Sequencing was performed on CD4+ or CD8+ T cells sorted from blood, taken in a trial of the OX40 agonist ivuxolimab. The source is an adult with an advanced solid tumor such as melanoma, head and neck, liver or kidney cancer. The rearrangement links TRBV11-3 to TRBJ2-2; D is unresolved. CDR3 loop: CASSLEADTGELFF. The CDR3 DNA reads TGTGCCAGCAGCTTAGAGGCAGACACCGGGGAGCTGTTTTTT.